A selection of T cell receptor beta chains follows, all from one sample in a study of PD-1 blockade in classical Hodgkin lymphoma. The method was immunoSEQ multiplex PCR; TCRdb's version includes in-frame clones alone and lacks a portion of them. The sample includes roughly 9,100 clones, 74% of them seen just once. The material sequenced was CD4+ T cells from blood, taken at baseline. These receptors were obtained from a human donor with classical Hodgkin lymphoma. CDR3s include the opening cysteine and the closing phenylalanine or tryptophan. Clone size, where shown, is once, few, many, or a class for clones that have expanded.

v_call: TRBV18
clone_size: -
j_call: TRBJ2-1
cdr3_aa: CASSPSRNEQFF

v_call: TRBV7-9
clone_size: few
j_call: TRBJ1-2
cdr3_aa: CASRPIGTGGGYGYTF

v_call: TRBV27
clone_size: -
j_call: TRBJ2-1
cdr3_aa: CASSLWSAGGSYNEQFF

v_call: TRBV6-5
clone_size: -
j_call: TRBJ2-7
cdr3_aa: CATSRLAGGSYEQYF

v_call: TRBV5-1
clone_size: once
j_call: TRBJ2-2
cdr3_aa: CASSLVSGSASTGELFF

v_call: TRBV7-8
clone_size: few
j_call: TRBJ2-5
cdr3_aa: CASSRDQETQYF

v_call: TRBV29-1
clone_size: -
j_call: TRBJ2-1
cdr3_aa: CSVEDREFSYNEQFF

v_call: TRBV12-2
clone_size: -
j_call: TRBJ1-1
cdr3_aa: CATFPAGGTEAFF

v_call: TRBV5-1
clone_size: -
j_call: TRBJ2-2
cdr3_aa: CASENTGELFF

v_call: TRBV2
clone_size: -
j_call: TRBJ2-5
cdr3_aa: CASRTDQETQYF

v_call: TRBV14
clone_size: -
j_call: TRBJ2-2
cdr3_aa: CASSHWTSGTTGELFF

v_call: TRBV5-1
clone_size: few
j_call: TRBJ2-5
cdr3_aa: CASSRGSVQETQYF

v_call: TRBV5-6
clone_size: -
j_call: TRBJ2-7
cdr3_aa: CASSLDPGGSYEQYF

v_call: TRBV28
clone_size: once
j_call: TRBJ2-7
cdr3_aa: CASSDWERLAGNYEQYF

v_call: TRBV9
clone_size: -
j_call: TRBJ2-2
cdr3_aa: CASSTHASNTGELFF

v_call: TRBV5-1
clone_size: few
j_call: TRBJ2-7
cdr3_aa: CASSLSSLLNPYEQYF

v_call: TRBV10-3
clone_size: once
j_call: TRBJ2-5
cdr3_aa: CAIKDSRETQYF

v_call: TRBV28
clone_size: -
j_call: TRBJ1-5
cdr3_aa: CASRGANNQPQHF

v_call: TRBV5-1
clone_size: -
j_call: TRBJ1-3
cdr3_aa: CASSDQGPWGNTIYF

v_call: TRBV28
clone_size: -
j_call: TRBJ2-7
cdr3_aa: CASSLRVRRGVVNEQYF

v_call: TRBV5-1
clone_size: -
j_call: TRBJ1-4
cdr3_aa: CASSLVGNGEKLFF

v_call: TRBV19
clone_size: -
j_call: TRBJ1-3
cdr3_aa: CATTPRTGPTSGNTIYF

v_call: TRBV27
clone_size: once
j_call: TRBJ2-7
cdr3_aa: CASSLSNGQVYEQYF

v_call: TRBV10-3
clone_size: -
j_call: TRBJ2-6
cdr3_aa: CAISDYGSDSGANVLTF

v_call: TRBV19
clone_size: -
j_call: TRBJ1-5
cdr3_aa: CATDRGTLGQPQHF

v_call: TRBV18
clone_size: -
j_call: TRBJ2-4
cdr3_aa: CASSTGALKNIQYF